This T cell receptor beta chain was retrieved from a study of shared clonotypes between healthy human individuals. The CDR3 loop spans 13 amino acids. The V and J ends lost 4 bases and 7 bases, in that order; junction bases with no gene match: 5. Germline V gene lookup returns CDR1 MNHEY and CDR2 SMNVEV (reference sequence). A note on this clone: Other nucleotide sequences in the sample specify the same CDR3.

Here immunoSEQ multiplex PCR was the method, and the copy in TCRdb shows in-frame clones only, minus some. Among approximately 2.1 million clones listed, just over 90% were seen once. The genes are TRBV27 and TRBJ1-2, with 8 positions matching TRBD1. The TCR was taken from a man younger than 30 in good health. Some clones in this sample may be carry-over from other donors' samples. Material: naive CD4+ T cells from PBMCs. Subset indicated: CD45RA+ positively selected. The CDR3 sequence is CASSSTGTGGYTF. The CDR3 DNA sequence: TGTGCCAGCAGTTCGACAGGGACAGGTGGCTACACCTTC.